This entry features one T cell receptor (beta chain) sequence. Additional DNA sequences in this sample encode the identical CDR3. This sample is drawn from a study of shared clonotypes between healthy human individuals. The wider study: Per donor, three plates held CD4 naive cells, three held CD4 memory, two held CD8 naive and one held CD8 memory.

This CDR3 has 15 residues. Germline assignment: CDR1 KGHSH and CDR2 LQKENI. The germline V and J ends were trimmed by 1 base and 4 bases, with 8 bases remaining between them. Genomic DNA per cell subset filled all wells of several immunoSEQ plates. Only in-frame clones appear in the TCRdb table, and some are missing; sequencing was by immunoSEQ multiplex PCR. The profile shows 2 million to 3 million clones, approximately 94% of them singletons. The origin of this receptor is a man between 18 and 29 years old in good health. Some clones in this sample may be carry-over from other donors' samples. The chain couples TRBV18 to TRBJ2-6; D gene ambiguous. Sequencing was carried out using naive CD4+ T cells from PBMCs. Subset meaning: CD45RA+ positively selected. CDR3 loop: CASSPQGAGANVLTF. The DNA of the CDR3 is TGTGCCAGCTCACCACAGGGTGCCGGGGCCAACGTCCTGACTTTC.